A single sample is the source of the 30 T cell receptor beta chains below, sequenced in a study of blood T cell repertoires in COVID-19. Libraries were prepared by immunoSEQ multiplex PCR; TCRdb keeps only in-frame clonotypes and omits some of them. This sample carries 71,000 or so clones, about nine tenths of them seen once, and the ten largest clones take 5% to 6.5%. The sequenced sample was peripheral blood. The receptors come from a woman aged 18-35 years with acute or convalescent COVID-19.

J is TRBJ1-2 and V is TRBV28; 7 nucleotides agree with TRBD1. This CDR3 has 14 residues. The J segment lost 3 bases and the V segment lost 2 bases, leaving 3 bases of the junction unmatched. Looked up from germline, CDR1 is MDHEN and CDR2 is SYDVKM. The CDR3 protein is CASSLPGGDYGYTF. The CDR3 DNA is TGTGCCAGCAGTTTACCAGGGGGAGACTATGGCTACACCTTC.

J is TRBJ1-5 and V is TRBV6-2 or TRBV6-3; weak D call: TRBD1 (5 bases). The V gene's germline CDR1 is MNHEY and CDR2 SVGEGT. The length of the CDR3 is 12 residues. V was clipped by 4 bases and J by 10 bases, with 11 bases between them. The CDR3 DNA sequence: TGTGCCAGCAGTTCACAGGTCCCACCCCAGCATTTT. Translated, it gives CASSSQVPPQHF.

The gene calls are TRBV7-9 and TRBJ1-2, with TRBD1 as a possible D gene (6 bases). From germline, CDR1 is SEHNR and CDR2 FQNEAQ (reference sequence). The CDR3 runs to 16 residues. V lost 2 bases and J 4 bases, leaving 17 bases between the germline ends. DNA for the CDR3: TGTGCCAGCAGCTTATCGGTCGGGGGGCGCCGCTATGGCTACACCTTC. Amino acid sequence: CASSLSVGGRRYGYTF.

This clone was found once. The chain combines TRBV27 with TRBJ1-1; the match to TRBD1 covers 9 bases. The CDR3 runs to 17 residues. The V and J ends lost 6 bases and 2 bases, in that order; junction bases with no gene match: 13. Germline assignment: CDR1 MNHEY and CDR2 SMNVEV (reference sequence). In DNA form, the CDR3 reads TGTGCCAGCAGCTTGTTCGGCTTGGGACAGGGAAACACTGAAGCTTTCTTT. This sequence encodes CASSLFGLGQGNTEAFF.

CDR3 sequence: CASSQGYRGGYGYTF. As DNA, the CDR3 is TGTGCCAGCAGCCAAGGTTACAGGGGGGGCTATGGCTACACCTTC. The chain has TRBV3-1 (or the pseudogene TRBV3-2) and TRBJ1-2, with TRBD1 matching over 8 bases. Trimming cost V 1 base and J 4 bases; bases outside gene matches: 5. Looked up from germline, CDR1 is LGHDT and CDR2 is YNNKEL (reference sequence). The CDR3 consists of 15 residues.

V and J are TRBV19 and TRBJ2-7, with TRBD1 matching 8 bases. The germline V gene has CDR1 LNHDA and CDR2 SQIVND (reference sequence). V lost 6 bases, J lost 2 bases, and 9 bases stayed unmatched. This CDR3 has 15 amino acids. DNA of the CDR3: TGTGCCAGTAGCTCCCAGGACAGGGAGCCCTACGAGCAGTACTTC. Translated, it gives CASSSQDREPYEQYF.

The J gene is TRBJ2-1, the V gene TRBV4-1; D might be TRBD1 (6 bases). CDR3 length equals 14 residues. The germline V gene encodes CDR1 MGHRA and CDR2 YSYEKL. V was clipped by 1 base and J by 7 bases, with 11 bases between them. CDR3 bases: TGCGCCAGCAGCCAAGTTCGGCAGGGGAATGAGCAGTTCTTC. It codes for CASSQVRQGNEQFF.

J is TRBJ1-2 and V is TRBV19; no definite D call. Germline lookup yields CDR1 LNHDA and CDR2 SQIVND (reference sequence). The V end was cut by 3 bases, the J end by 5 bases, with 19 bases between. CDR3 size: 16 residues. The CDR3 loop reads CASSIRLPPADYGYTF. In DNA, the CDR3 is TGTGCCAGTAGTATTCGCCTGCCACCAGCGGATTATGGCTACACCTTC.

The chain has TRBV2 and TRBJ1-5; no definite D call. Germline CDR1 SNHLY, CDR2 FYNNEI. There are 16 residues in the CDR3. Between the trimmed V and J ends, which lost 3 bases and 7 bases, there was a span of 19 bases. CDR3 DNA sequence: TGTGCCAGCAGTGACGACGGCAGGCGAAGTTTGCAGCCCCAGCATTTT. This encodes CASSDDGRRSLQPQHF.

The chain couples TRBV7-9 to TRBJ1-2; TRBD1 might be the D (6 bases). This CDR3 is 13 amino acids long. Germline values: CDR1 SEHNR, CDR2 FQNEAQ (reference sequence). Trimming removed 5 bases from V and 1 base from J, with 8 bases in between. Here the CDR3 DNA reads TGTGCCAGCAGCACCAGGGGTAACTATGGCTACACCTTC. This translates into CASSTRGNYGYTF.

This rearrangement joins TRBV12-3 or TRBV12-4 to TRBJ1-1; perhaps TRBD1 as D (5 bases). The CDR3 length is 13 residues. Trimming shortened V by 3 bases and J by 5 bases, and 10 bases separated the two germline ends. The CDR3 coding sequence is TGTGCCAGCAGTTTCGGGGGTTGGACTGAAGCTTTCTTT. It is translated as CASSFGGWTEAFF.

The chain has TRBV27 and TRBJ2-7; D is possibly TRBD1 (6 bases). V dropped 5 bases and J dropped 3 bases, with 14 bases sitting between them. CDR3 length: 14 residues. The germline CDR1 and CDR2 sequences are MNHEY and SMNVEV (reference sequence). CDR3 region: CASSPTTGYYEQYF. The CDR3 region has the DNA TGTGCCAGCAGTCCTACGACAGGATACTACGAGCAGTACTTC.

V usage is TRBV19 and J usage is TRBJ2-3, with TRBD1 as a possible D gene (6 bases). CDR1 is LNHDA and CDR2 is SQIVND in the germline V gene (reference sequence). The CDR3 is made up of 15 amino acids. V shed 1 base and J shed 3 bases, with 11 bases lying between them. The CDR3 DNA reads TGTGCCAGTAGTATAGGAAGGGGGAAGACAGATACGCAGTATTTT. It translates to CASSIGRGKTDTQYF.

A few counts support this clone. The gene calls are TRBV28 and TRBJ2-3; the D gene is possibly TRBD2 (5 bases). Germline CDR1 is MDHEN and CDR2 is SYDVKM. The CDR3 sequence is 16 residues long. Trimming left V 1 base short and J 0 bases short, with 11 bases between. The CDR3 region is CASSLLRTGSTDTQYF. CDR3 DNA sequence: TGTGCCAGCAGTTTATTACGGACGGGGAGCACAGATACGCAGTATTTT.

The gene calls are TRBV7-2 and TRBJ1-5, with a weak D call TRBD1 (5 bases). This CDR3 is 13 amino acids long. The V end lost 8 bases, the J end lost 3 bases, and 11 bases lay between the germline ends. Germline V gene sequence: CDR1 SGHTA, CDR2 FQGNSA. CDR3 in DNA: TGTGCCAGCTCCCGGGACTTCAATCAGCCCCAGCATTTT. It yields the protein CASSRDFNQPQHF.

This clone was detected only once. V and J are TRBV18 and TRBJ1-2; D is unclear. Trimming pared 4 bases from V and 0 bases from J, leaving 9 bases between. The germline CDR1 and CDR2 sequences are KGHSH and LQKENI. The CDR3 has 14 amino acids. The CDR3 loop is CASSRGQTNYGYTF. The CDR3 DNA is TGTGCCAGCTCACGCGGGCAGACTAACTATGGCTACACCTTC.

The chain links TRBV30 to TRBJ1-1; TRBD1 matches 8 bases. Germline loops: CDR1 GTSNPN, CDR2 SVGIG (reference sequence). Trimming at V came to 4 bases and at J to 0 bases, leaving 7 bases not matched to a gene. This CDR3 has 15 residues. CDR3 sequence reads: CAWNYGQGMNTEAFF. CDR3 DNA sequence: TGTGCCTGGAACTATGGACAGGGAATGAACACTGAAGCTTTCTTT. Drawing the rest from reference TRBV30 and TRBJ1-1, the complete variable domain is SQTIHQWPATLVQPVGSPLSLECTVEGTSNPNLYWYRQAAGRGLQLLFYSVGIGQISSEVPQNLSASRPQDRQFILSSKKLLLSDSGFYLCAWNYGQGMNTEAFFGQGTRLTVV.

The gene calls are TRBV30 and TRBJ1-2; D call uncertain. The CDR3 has 13 residues. V was trimmed by 4 bases and J by 3 bases, leaving 12 bases between them. Germline CDR1 GTSNPN, CDR2 SVGIG (reference sequence). In nucleotides, the CDR3 is TGTGCCTGGAATTCGGAGCTCGACTATGGCTACACCTTC. Its protein product is CAWNSELDYGYTF.

The chain uses TRBV2 and TRBJ2-1; no reliable D call. CDR1 and CDR2 (germline): SNHLY, FYNNEI. This CDR3 has 13 residues. V dropped 4 bases and J dropped 7 bases, with 11 bases sitting between them. The CDR3 DNA reads as TGTGCCAGCAGTGCCCGAAATGAGAATGAGCAGTTCTTC. Protein product: CASSARNENEQFF.

This clone was seen only once. The chain employs TRBV4-1 and TRBJ2-7; TRBD2 agrees at 10 bases. The J segment lost 5 bases and the V segment lost 1 base, leaving 11 bases of the junction unmatched. CDR3 length: 17 amino acids. In germline, CDR1 is MGHRA, CDR2 YSYEKL. This CDR3 reads CASSQAAAGGPIDEQYF. Written as DNA, the CDR3 is TGCGCCAGCAGCCAAGCTGCAGCGGGAGGGCCCATAGACGAGCAGTACTTC.

This sequence joins TRBV6-6 and TRBJ2-1, with TRBD2 matching over 10 bases. The germline gives CDR1 MNHNY, CDR2 SVGAGI (reference sequence). The V and J ends lost 4 bases and 6 bases, in that order; junction bases with no gene match: 6. The CDR3 loop spans 15 amino acids. This CDR3 is CASSSSGRTSNEQFF. The CDR3 region has the DNA TGTGCCAGCAGTTCTAGCGGGAGAACCTCCAATGAGCAGTTCTTC.

The V and J genes are TRBV4-2 and TRBJ1-1; the D gene is possibly TRBD1 (6 bases). The CDR3 has 17 amino acids. With 0 bases removed from V and 5 bases from J, the gap between germline ends came to 19 bases. CDR1 is LGHNA and CDR2 is YNFKEQ in the germline V gene. The CDR3: CASSQDRGKGGETEAFF. The CDR3 DNA follows: TGTGCCAGCAGCCAAGATCGGGGTAAAGGGGGGGAAACTGAAGCTTTCTTT.

The chain links TRBV30 to TRBJ1-1; D remains ambiguous. V was shortened by 1 base and J by 5 bases, with 8 bases between the two germline ends. The CDR3 is made up of 12 amino acids. Germline CDR1 is GTSNPN and CDR2 is SVGIG (reference sequence). The DNA for the CDR3 is TGTGCCTGGAGTGGGAGTATTACTGAAGCTTTCTTT. Its protein is CAWSGSITEAFF.

This clone occurred a few times. This chain connects TRBV7-9 to TRBJ2-7, with 8 bases matching TRBD2. The junction had 7 bases not matched to a gene; V was cut back by 1 base and J by 2 bases. The CDR3 sequence is 16 residues long. Germline V gene data show CDR1 as SEHNR and CDR2 as FQNEAQ (reference sequence). The CDR3 reads CASSLGSSGSPYEQYF. The CDR3 DNA sequence: TGTGCCAGCAGCTTAGGGTCTAGCGGGTCTCCCTACGAGCAGTACTTC. The full variable domain, with the rest looked up from reference TRBV7-9 and TRBJ2-7, is DTGVSQNPRHKITKRGQNVTFRCDPISEHNRLYWYRQTLGQGPEFLTYFQNEAQLEKSRLLSDRFSAERPKGSFSTLEIQRTEQGDSAMYLCASSLGSSGSPYEQYFGPGTRLTVT.

The chain couples TRBV11-2 to TRBJ2-7; TRBD2 might be the D (5 bases). The V end was cut by 5 bases, the J end by 5 bases, with 10 bases between. The length of the CDR3 is 12 residues. Germline-derived CDR1 and CDR2 are SGHAT and FQNNGV. DNA for the CDR3: TGTGCCAGCAGCCCGACTACCCACGAGCAGTACTTC. Its protein product is CASSPTTHEQYF.

The chain employs TRBV19 and TRBJ2-4; 8 bases are shared with TRBD1. V trimming: 7 bases; J trimming: 15 bases; junction bases outside the gene matches: 8. The CDR3 runs 11 residues. Germline values: CDR1 LNHDA, CDR2 SQIVND (reference sequence). Here the CDR3 reads CASNDRGAVYF. CDR3 coding DNA: TGTGCCAGTAATGACAGGGGCGCCGTGTACTTC.

The genes are TRBV13 and TRBJ2-5; the D gene is possibly TRBD2 (6 bases). This CDR3 contains 18 residues. V shed 5 bases and J shed 0 bases, with 22 bases lying between them. In germline, CDR1 is PRHDT, CDR2 FYEKMQ (reference sequence). CDR3 residues: CASSLSGWRGNDQETQYF. In DNA form, the CDR3 reads TGTGCCAGCAGCCTTTCCGGGTGGAGGGGTAACGACCAAGAGACCCAGTACTTC. Based on the CDR3 plus reference TRBV13 and TRBJ2-5, the full variable domain is AAGVIQSPRHLIKEKRETATLKCYPIPRHDTVYWYQQGPGQDPQFLISFYEKMQSDKGSIPDRFSAQQFSDYHSELNMSSLELGDSALYFCASSLSGWRGNDQETQYFGPGTRLLVL.

CDR3 DNA sequence: TGCAGCGTTGAAGATCATAGCGGGAGGAACAATGAGCAGTTCTTC. Translating gives CSVEDHSGRNNEQFF. The chain uses TRBV29-1 and TRBJ2-1; TRBD2 aligns across 10 bases. CDR1 is SQVTM, CDR2 ANQGSEA, per germline. Trimming took 0 bases from V and 5 from J; bases not matched to a gene: 4. The CDR3 is 15 amino acids.

The chain couples TRBV10-1 to TRBJ2-3; TRBD2 matches at 13 bases. Germline values: CDR1 WNHNN, CDR2 SYGVQD (reference sequence). This CDR3 has 18 amino acids. Trimming cost V 7 bases and J 0 bases; bases outside gene matches: 10. The DNA of the CDR3 is TGCGCCAGCAATAGGACTAGCGGGGGAGGATGTAGCACAGATACGCAGTATTTT. It codes for CASNRTSGGGCSTDTQYF.

The genes are TRBV5-4 and TRBJ2-3; TRBD1 is a possible D gene (6 bases). In germline, CDR1 is SGHNT, CDR2 YYREEE (reference sequence). This CDR3 region has 12 residues. V lost 3 bases to trimming and J lost 6 bases, with 8 bases between them. The CDR3 DNA reads TGTGCCAGCAGCTCAGGGGTTGATACGCAGTATTTT. This codes for CASSSGVDTQYF. Filled out from reference TRBV5-4 and TRBJ2-3, the complete variable domain reads ETGVTQSPTHLIKTRGQQVTLRCSSQSGHNTVSWYQQALGQGPQFIFQYYREEENGRGNFPPRFSGLQFPNYSSELNVNALELDDSALYLCASSSGVDTQYFGPGTRLTVL.